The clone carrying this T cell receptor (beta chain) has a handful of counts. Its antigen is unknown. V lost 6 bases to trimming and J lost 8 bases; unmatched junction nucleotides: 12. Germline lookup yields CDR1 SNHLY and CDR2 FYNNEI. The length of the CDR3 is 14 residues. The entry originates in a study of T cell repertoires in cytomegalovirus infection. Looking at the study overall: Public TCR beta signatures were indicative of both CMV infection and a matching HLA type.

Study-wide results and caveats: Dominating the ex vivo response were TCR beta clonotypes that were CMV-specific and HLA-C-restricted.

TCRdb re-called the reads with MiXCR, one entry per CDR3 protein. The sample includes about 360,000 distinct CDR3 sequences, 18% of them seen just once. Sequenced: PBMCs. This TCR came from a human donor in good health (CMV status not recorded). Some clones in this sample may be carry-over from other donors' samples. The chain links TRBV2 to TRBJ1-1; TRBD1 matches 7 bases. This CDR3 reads CASSPGQITGEAFF. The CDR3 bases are TGTGCCAGCAGCCCGGGACAGATCACTGGGGAAGCTTTCTTT. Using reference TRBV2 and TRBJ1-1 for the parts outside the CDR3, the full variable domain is EPEVTQTPSHQVTQMGQEVILRCVPISNHLYFYWYRQILGQKVEFLVSFYNNEISEKSEIFDDQFSVERPDGSNFTLKIRSTKLEDSAMYFCASSPGQITGEAFFGQGTRLTVV.